This T cell receptor (beta chain) came from a study of identical twins (TCRdb year 2016). As for the study more broadly: TCR alpha and beta repertoires from monozygotic twins, unrelated adults of various ages and cord blood were deep-sequenced to test whether fetal clonotypes persist. To rule out contamination, replicate twin experiments were performed at different times with different library preparation protocols. Points the paper makes about the study in general: In monozygotic twins, out-of-frame TCR alpha sharing was systematically underestimated by recombination models, although the models agreed with sharing between unrelated individuals. Fewer insertions were carried by abundant cord blood beta clonotypes, a similar but weaker trend appeared in young adult naive repertoires, and no such trend appeared in memory repertoires. Because the same donors could not be followed over many years, the conclusions depended on cross-sectional statistical analysis. Zero-insertion analyses could be partly confounded by invariant T cells such as MAIT and iNKT, though diverse VJ usage argued against such confounding for most clonotypes. Compared with coincidental sharing between unrelated individuals, out-of-frame TCR alpha sequences shared between twins showed an excess of sequences with low generation probability. In beta out-of-frame sequences, excess twin sharing was weaker, because having fewer shared sequences lowered the signal-to-noise ratio.

Trimming removed 8 bases from V and 0 bases from J, leaving 13 bases between the germline ends. The germline V gene gives CDR1 as SGHVS and CDR2 as FQNEAQ. CDR3 length: 14 amino acids, cysteine to phenylalanine. Only CDR3 DNA is held: 42 bases, read in frame from base 1. Only healthy Caucasian donors were included. Using Miltenyi CD45RO+ enrichment and human naive T-cell isolation kits, memory (CD45RO+) and naive T cells were isolated from PBMC. Worth noting for this clonotype: Its cognate antigen has yet to be identified. One base away there is no much larger clone; base qualities are not given.

Preparation of the library involved 5' RACE. Sequenced using an Illumina HiSeq 2000. Template switching added a universal primer binding site, and the final cDNA carried a unique molecular identifier that allowed TCR cDNA molecules to be counted accurately. First-strand cDNA for TCR alpha and beta chains was synthesized from specific primers in the conserved constant-segment region. To control for contamination, every cDNA library was double barcoded, receiving both a SMART-Mk sample barcode and Illumina barcodes. TruSeq adapter sequences, together with Illumina sample barcodes, were added in two successive PCR steps. The Illumina HiSeq platform was used with custom primers to sequence TCR alpha and beta cDNA libraries. Per the authors' processing: MiGEC processed the raw reads to extract unique molecular identifiers, while MiXCR was used to determine the CDR3 positions. For each individual, recombination models were inferred using an EM algorithm with the repgenHMM and IGoR tools. Shared clonotype analysis was performed with the tcR package in R, normalizing sharing by the product of cloneset sizes. Out-of-frame nonproductive sequences were analyzed to study raw recombination free of thymic and clonal selection effects. TCRdb reprocessed the public reads (quality trimming at Q25 with fastp, clone calling with MiXCR) and kept in-frame beta chains. Identical CDR3 proteins give one entry, which carries the most common genes and DNA. TCRdb's processing, not the authors', yielded these V and J calls. Across this sample there are over 200,000 distinct CDR3 sequences, with over 9.5% seen only once. Of the sample, about a tenth is held by the ten largest clones.

Input material: memory T cells sorted from blood. The label giving this sample's cell subset or site can be read as: CD45RO+ enriched T cells. The V and J genes are TRBV7-8 and TRBJ1-1; the D gene remains uncertain. This receptor was identified in a man aged 50 to 59 in good health. The CDR3 region reads CASLPRFMNTEAFF. The DNA sequence follows: TGTGCCAGCCTGCCGCGGTTTATGAACACTGAAGCTTTCTTT.